This TCR beta chain came from a study of T cells in Graves' hyperthyroidism and ophthalmopathy. The source material, RNA transcripts, was used to amplify TCR beta CDR3 regions. The HTBI set primed first-round TCR CDR3 RT-PCR. TCRdb processed the multiplex PCR reads anew with MiXCR; each CDR3 protein has one entry. The sample consists of 490,000 or so distinct CDR3 sequences, 40% to 50% of them appearing once. The CDR3 loop spans 15 amino acids. V dropped 7 bases and J dropped 2; count of bases not matched to a gene: 8. The germline gives CDR1 MNHEY, CDR2 SVGEGT. The specimen was peripheral blood or thyroid tissue (not recorded which). This TCR was sampled from an adult woman with Graves' disease, either hyperthyroidism or ophthalmopathy (not recorded which). The chain is built from TRBV6-2 or TRBV6-3 and TRBJ2-7; the match to TRBD2 covers 10 bases. This CDR3 is CASKKGLADTYEQYF. The CDR3 DNA reads as TGTGCCAGCAAAAAAGGACTAGCGGATACCTACGAGCAGTACTTC.